This paragraph reports one T cell receptor beta chain. Its specificity is unknown. This record belongs to a study of PD-1 blockade in classical Hodgkin lymphoma. Study-wide results and caveats: By C4D1, diversity of CD4+ TCRs had risen significantly, whereas that of CD8+ TCRs had not. Lower baseline TCR diversity was reported for newly diagnosed patients than for healthy donors. Newly diagnosed patients had diversity similar to the baseline diversity of complete responders.

Sequenced by immunoSEQ multiplex PCR; TCRdb stores in-frame clones only, minus some. The table has fewer than 25,000 clones, roughly 85% seen once. No patient escaped relapse after autologous stem cell transplantation, and brentuximab vedotin exposure varied. The clonotype comes from a human donor with classical Hodgkin lymphoma. This material consisted of peripheral blood mononuclear cells (PBMCs), taken before the second cycle of nivolumab.

This CDR3 reads CASSTRQSYEQYF. The CDR3, as DNA: TGCGCCAGCAGCACTCGACAGTCCTACGAGCAGTACTTC. This sequence joins TRBV4-1 and TRBJ2-7; D is possibly TRBD1 (5 bases). The germline gives CDR1 MGHRA, CDR2 YSYEKL. V was trimmed by 5 bases and J by 1 base, leaving 9 bases between them. The CDR3 runs to 13 residues.